This T cell receptor (beta chain) was captured in a study of T cells in Graves' hyperthyroidism and ophthalmopathy. It was RNA transcripts that yielded the amplified TCR beta CDR3 regions. Using the HTBI primer set, a first-round RT-PCR was run on the TCR CDR3. TCRdb called the multiplex PCR reads again in MiXCR, with one record for every CDR3 protein. The profile covers 40,000 to 55,000 distinct CDR3 sequences, with over 45% appearing a single time and 32% taken by the ten largest. This clonotype occurred many times. Germline V CDR1 and CDR2: DFQATT, SNEGSKA (reference sequence). The ends were cut back, 0 bases at V and 4 bases at J, with 12 bases in the middle. The CDR3 totals 14 residues. In patients aged 18 to 65, hyperthyroidism was newly diagnosed, with duration under 2 months.

Specimen: peripheral blood or thyroid tissue (not recorded which). The receptor's source is a woman aged 45-60 years with Graves' hyperthyroidism. This chain links TRBV20-1 with TRBJ2-5; D is undetermined. The CDR3 DNA reads as TGCAGTGCTAGAGATCTGGGATCCTCAGAGACCCAGTACTTC. Protein sequence: CSARDLGSSETQYF.